This T cell receptor (beta chain) was recovered during a study of blood T cells in healthy people across ages. PCR was performed a second time for about 7 to 12 cycles using a sample-barcoded 5' primer and a J-beta primer mix. TCRdb re-analysed the 5' RACE reads in MiXCR, keeping a single row per CDR3 protein. The sample shows over a million distinct CDR3 sequences, approximately 43% of them seen only once. V was pared by 0 bases and J by 6 bases, with 9 bases between. CDR3 size: 14 residues. CDR1 and CDR2 from the germline V gene are SGHTA and FQGNSA. Researchers collected approximately 9.9 milliliters of peripheral blood from every single donor.

The origin of this receptor is a woman aged 18-35 years in good health. This chain joins TRBV7-2 and TRBJ2-1; D is unclear. Sample: blood. The CDR3 loop reads CASSLAPPGNEQFF. Written as DNA, the CDR3 is TGTGCCAGCAGCTTAGCGCCCCCGGGCAATGAGCAGTTCTTC.